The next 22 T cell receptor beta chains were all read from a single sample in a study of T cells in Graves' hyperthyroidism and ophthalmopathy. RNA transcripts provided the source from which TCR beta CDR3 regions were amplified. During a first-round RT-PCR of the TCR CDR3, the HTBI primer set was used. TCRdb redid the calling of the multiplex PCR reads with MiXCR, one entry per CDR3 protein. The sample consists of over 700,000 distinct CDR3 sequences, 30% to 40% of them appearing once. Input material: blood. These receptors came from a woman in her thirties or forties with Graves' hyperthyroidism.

The CDR3 reads CASSFEGTGGYEQYF. CDR3 nucleotide sequence: TGTGCCAGCAGCTTCGAGGGGACAGGGGGCTACGAGCAGTACTTC. The V and J genes are TRBV7-2 and TRBJ2-7, with 11 positions matching TRBD1. The V gene's germline CDR1 is SGHTA and CDR2 FQGNSA. V was pared by 3 bases and J by 3 bases, with 4 bases of the junction left unmatched. The CDR3 loop spans 15 amino acids. Full variable domain (missing parts from reference TRBV7-2 and TRBJ2-7): GAGVSQSPSNKVTEKGKDVELRCDPISGHTALYWYRQSLGQGLEFLIYFQGNSAPDKSGLPSDRFSAERTGGSVSTLTIQRTQQEDSAVYLCASSFEGTGGYEQYFGPGTRLTVT.

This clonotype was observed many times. The CDR3 reads CASSSHRTSGTYEQYF. CDR3 DNA sequence: TGTGCCAGCAGCTCACACCGGACTAGCGGAACCTACGAGCAGTACTTC. V usage is TRBV7-9 and J usage is TRBJ2-7; 10 nucleotides line up with TRBD2. Germline CDR1 reads SEHNR; CDR2 reads FQNEAQ (reference sequence). The length of the CDR3 is 16 residues. The V and J ends lost 4 bases and 2 bases, in that order; junction bases with no gene match: 8. Drawing the rest from reference TRBV7-9 and TRBJ2-7, the complete variable domain is DTGVSQNPRHKITKRGQNVTFRCDPISEHNRLYWYRQTLGQGPEFLTYFQNEAQLEKSRLLSDRFSAERPKGSFSTLEIQRTEQGDSAMYLCASSSHRTSGTYEQYFGPGTRLTVT.

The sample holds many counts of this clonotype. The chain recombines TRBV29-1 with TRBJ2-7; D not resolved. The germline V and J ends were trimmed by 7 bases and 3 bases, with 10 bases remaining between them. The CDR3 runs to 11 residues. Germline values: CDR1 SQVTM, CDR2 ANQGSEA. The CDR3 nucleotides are TGCAGCGCCGGGTGGGGCTACGAGCAGTACTTC. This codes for CSAGWGYEQYF.

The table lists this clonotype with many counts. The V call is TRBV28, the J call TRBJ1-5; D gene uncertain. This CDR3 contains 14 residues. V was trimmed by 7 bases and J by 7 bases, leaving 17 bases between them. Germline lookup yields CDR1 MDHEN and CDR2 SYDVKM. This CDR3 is CASIPWVLGQPQHF. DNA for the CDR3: TGTGCCAGCATTCCTTGGGTGTTGGGACAGCCCCAGCATTTT.

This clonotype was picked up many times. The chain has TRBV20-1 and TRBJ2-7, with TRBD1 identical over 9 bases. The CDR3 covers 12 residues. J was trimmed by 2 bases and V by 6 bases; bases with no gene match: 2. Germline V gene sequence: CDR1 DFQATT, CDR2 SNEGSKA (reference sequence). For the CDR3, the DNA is TGCAGTGCGGGGACAGGGACCTACGAGCAGTACTTC. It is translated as CSAGTGTYEQYF.

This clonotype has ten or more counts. The CDR3 sequence: CASSFSDANTEAFF. As DNA, the CDR3 is TGTGCCAGCAGCTTCTCGGACGCGAACACTGAAGCTTTCTTT. The chain joins TRBV11-3 to TRBJ1-1; D ambiguous. Deletions cut 3 bases from V and 1 base from J, with 9 bases between. In germline, CDR1 is SGHNT, CDR2 YENEEA. This CDR3 spans 14 amino acids.

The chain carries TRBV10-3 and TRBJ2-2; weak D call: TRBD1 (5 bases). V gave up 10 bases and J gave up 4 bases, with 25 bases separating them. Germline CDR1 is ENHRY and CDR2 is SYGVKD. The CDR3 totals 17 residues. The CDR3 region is CASSPMAPQGGTGELFF. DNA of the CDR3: TGTGCCAGCTCACCGATGGCCCCGCAGGGCGGCACCGGGGAGCTGTTTTTT.

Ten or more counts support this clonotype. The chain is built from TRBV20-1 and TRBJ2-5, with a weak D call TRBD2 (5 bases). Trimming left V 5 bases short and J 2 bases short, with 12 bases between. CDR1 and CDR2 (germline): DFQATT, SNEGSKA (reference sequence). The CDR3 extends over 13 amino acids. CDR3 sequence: CSARTHLQETQYF. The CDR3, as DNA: TGCAGTGCTCGGACTCACCTACAAGAGACCCAGTACTTC.

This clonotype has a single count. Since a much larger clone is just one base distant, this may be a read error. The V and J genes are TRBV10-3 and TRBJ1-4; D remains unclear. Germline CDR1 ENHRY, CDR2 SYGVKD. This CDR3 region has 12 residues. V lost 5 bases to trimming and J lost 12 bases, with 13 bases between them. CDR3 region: CAISRQGQQLFF. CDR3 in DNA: TGTGCCATCAGTCGTCAAGGCCAGCAACTGTTTTTT.

The CDR3 region has the DNA TGTGCCAGCAGTTACTTGGGAGTCGGAAGCACTGAAGCTTTCTTT. The encoded protein is CASSYLGVGSTEAFF. The chain has TRBV6-2 or TRBV6-3 and TRBJ1-1; D gene unclear. The germline gives CDR1 MNHEY, CDR2 SVGEGT. The CDR3 is made up of 15 amino acids. Between the trimmed V and J ends, which lost 1 base and 4 bases, there was a span of 13 bases.

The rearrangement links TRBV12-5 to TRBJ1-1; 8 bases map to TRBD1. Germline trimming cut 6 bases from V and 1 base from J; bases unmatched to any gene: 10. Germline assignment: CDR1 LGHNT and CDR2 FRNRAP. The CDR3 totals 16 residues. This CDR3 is CASGQIGTGSNTEAFF. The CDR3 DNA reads TGTGCTAGTGGCCAGATAGGGACAGGTTCGAACACTGAAGCTTTCTTT.

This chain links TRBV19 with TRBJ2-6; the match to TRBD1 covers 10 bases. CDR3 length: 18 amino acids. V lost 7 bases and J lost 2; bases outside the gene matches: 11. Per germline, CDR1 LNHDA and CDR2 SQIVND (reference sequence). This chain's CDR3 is CASTPAGTGAPGANVLTF. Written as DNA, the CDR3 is TGTGCCAGTACCCCCGCCGGGACAGGGGCCCCTGGGGCCAACGTCCTGACTTTC.

The CDR3 here is CASSLGVRNTGELFF. For the CDR3, the DNA is TGCGCCAGCAGCTTGGGGGTCCGGAACACCGGGGAGCTGTTTTTT. The rearrangement uses TRBV5-1 and TRBJ2-2; D uncertain. Germline V gene sequence: CDR1 SGHRS, CDR2 YFSETQ. CDR3 size: 15 residues. Trimming shortened V by 0 bases and J by 1 base, and 7 bases separated the two germline ends. Filled out from reference TRBV5-1 and TRBJ2-2, the complete variable domain reads KAGVTQTPRYLIKTRGQQVTLSCSPISGHRSVSWYQQTPGQGLQFLFEYFSETQRNKGNFPGRFSGRQFSNSRSEMNVSTLELGDSALYLCASSLGVRNTGELFFGEGSRLTVL.

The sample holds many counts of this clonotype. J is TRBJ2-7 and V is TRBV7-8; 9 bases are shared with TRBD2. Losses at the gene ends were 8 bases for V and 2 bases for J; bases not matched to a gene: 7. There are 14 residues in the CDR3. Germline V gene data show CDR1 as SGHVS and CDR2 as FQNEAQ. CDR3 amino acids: CASRSSGSTYEQYF. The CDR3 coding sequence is TGTGCCAGCCGGAGTAGCGGGAGTACCTACGAGCAGTACTTC.

In nucleotides, the CDR3 is TGTGCCAGCAGTTTATTCAGGGAGAGGGGAACTGAAGCTTTCTTT. This translates into CASSLFRERGTEAFF. The chain is built from TRBV27 and TRBJ1-1; a weak D match, TRBD1 (5 bases). In germline, CDR1 is MNHEY, CDR2 SMNVEV (reference sequence). V lost 1 base and J lost 5, with 14 bases in between. CDR3 length: 15 residues.

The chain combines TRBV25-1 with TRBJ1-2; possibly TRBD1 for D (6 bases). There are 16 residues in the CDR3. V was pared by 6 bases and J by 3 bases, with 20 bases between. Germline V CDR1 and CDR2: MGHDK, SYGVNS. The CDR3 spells CASRSRGGGPDYGYTF. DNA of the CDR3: TGTGCCAGCAGGAGTAGGGGAGGGGGGCCCGACTATGGCTACACCTTC.

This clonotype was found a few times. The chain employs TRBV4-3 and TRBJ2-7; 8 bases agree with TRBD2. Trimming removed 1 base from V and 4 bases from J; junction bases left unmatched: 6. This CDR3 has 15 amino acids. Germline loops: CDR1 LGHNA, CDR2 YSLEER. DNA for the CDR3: TGCGCCAGCAGCCAAGGGTCCAGCGGGAGTTACGAGCAGTACTTC. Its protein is CASSQGSSGSYEQYF.

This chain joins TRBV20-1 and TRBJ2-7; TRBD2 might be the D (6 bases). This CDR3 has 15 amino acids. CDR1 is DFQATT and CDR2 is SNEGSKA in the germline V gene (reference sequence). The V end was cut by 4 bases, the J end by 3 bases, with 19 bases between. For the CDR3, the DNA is TGCAGTGCTACCTCAGGAGGGGCGATTTACTACGAGCAGTACTTC. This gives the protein CSATSGGAIYYEQYF.

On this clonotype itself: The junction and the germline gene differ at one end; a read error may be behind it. CDR3 amino acids: CASSATGQGTNYGHTF. The CDR3 coding sequence is TGTGCCAGCAGTGCTACCGGACAGGGGACTAACTATGGCCACACCTTC. This chain uses TRBV25-1 with TRBJ1-2, with 9 bases matching TRBD1. The CDR3 spans 16 residues. The germline V gene encodes CDR1 MGHDK and CDR2 SYGVNS.

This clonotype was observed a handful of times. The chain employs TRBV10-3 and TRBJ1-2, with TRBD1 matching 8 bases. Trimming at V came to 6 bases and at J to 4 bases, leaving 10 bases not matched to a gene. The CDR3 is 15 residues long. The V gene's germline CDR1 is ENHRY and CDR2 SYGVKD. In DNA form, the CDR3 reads TGTGCCATCAGGGAGGGGACAGGCGGCACCTATGGCTACACCTTC. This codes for CAIREGTGGTYGYTF.

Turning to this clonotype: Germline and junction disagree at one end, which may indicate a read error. CDR3 in DNA: TGTGCCAGCACCGATACAGGGATAAATCAGCCCCGGCATTTT. Translation: CASTDTGINQPRHF. V gene TRBV12-3 or TRBV12-4 combines with J gene TRBJ1-5; D possibly corresponds to TRBD1 (6 bases). This CDR3 is built from 14 residues.

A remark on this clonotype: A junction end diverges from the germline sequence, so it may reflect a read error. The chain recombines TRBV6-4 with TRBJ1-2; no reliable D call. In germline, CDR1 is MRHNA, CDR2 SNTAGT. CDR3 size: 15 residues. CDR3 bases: TGTGCCAGCAGTTACTCTGGGTCCGCCTACTATGGCTACACCTTC. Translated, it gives CASSYSGSAYYGYTF.